This T cell receptor (beta chain) comes out of a study of T cells in Graves' hyperthyroidism and ophthalmopathy. General observations from the study: The model anticipated ophthalmopathy a median about 7 months pre-onset.

The CDR3 extends over 16 amino acids. V was trimmed by 0 bases and J by 0 bases, leaving 11 bases between them. Germline V gene lookup returns CDR1 LGHNA and CDR2 YSLEER. Any patient presenting with uncontrolled infection, other autoimmune disease, pregnancy or lactation was left out. TCR beta CDR3 regions were amplified from RNA transcripts. First-round RT-PCR with HTBI primers amplified the TCR CDR3 region. TCRdb itself ran the multiplex PCR reads through MiXCR, one entry per CDR3 protein. Altogether under 400,000 distinct CDR3 sequences are present, roughly a fifth being singletons, with the ten largest covering under 55%. A remark on this clonotype: What it binds is unknown.

The source is a woman aged 45-60 years with Graves' hyperthyroidism. The sequencing input was blood. J is TRBJ1-1 and V is TRBV4-3; maybe TRBD1 (5 bases). CDR3 protein: CASSQDYEGMNTEAFF. The CDR3 nucleotides are TGCGCCAGCAGCCAAGATTATGAGGGGATGAACACTGAAGCTTTCTTT.